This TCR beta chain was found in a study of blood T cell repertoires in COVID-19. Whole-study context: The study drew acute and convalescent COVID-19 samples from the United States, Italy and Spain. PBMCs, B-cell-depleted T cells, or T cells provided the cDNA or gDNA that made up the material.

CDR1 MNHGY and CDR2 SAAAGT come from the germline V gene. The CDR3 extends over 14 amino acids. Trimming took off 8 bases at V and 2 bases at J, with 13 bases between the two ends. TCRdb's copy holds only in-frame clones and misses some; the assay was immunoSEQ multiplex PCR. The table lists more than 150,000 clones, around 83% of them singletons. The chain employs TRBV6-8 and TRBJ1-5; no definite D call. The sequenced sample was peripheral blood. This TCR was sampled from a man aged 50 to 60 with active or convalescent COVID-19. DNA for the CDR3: TGTGCCAGCTCCGCGGTCGAAGGCAATCAGCCCCAGCATTTT. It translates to CASSAVEGNQPQHF.